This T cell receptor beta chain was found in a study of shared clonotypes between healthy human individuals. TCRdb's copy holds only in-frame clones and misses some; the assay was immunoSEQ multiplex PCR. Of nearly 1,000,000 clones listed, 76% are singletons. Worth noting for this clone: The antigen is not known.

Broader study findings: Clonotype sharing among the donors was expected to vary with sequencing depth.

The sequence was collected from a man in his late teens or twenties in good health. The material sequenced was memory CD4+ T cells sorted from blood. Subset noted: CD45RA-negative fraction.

CDR3 sequence reads: CASSLLGNRQGWYNEQFF. The CDR3 DNA follows: TGCGCCAGCAGCCTCTTGGGGAATAGACAGGGGTGGTACAATGAGCAGTTCTTC. The chain joins TRBV5-1 to TRBJ2-1, with 8 bases fitting TRBD1. The J segment lost 4 bases and the V segment lost 4 bases, leaving 16 bases of the junction unmatched. The CDR3 has 18 amino acids. Per the germline V gene, CDR1 is SGHRS and CDR2 is YFSETQ.